These T cell receptor beta chains were read from a single sample in a study of T cells in Graves' hyperthyroidism and ophthalmopathy. TCRdb fed the multiplex PCR reads into MiXCR, producing one record per CDR3 protein. The sample consists of more than 500,000 distinct CDR3 sequences, 46% of them appearing once. Source material: peripheral blood or thyroid tissue (not recorded which). The origin of the receptors is an adult woman with Graves' disease, either hyperthyroidism or ophthalmopathy (not recorded which). The CDR3 runs from the conserved cysteine through the conserved F or W. D genes are given only for firm matches. Size values are once, few and many counts, or a class for expanded clones, and some rows have none.

TRBV5-1	many	12	TRBJ2-3	-	TGCGCCAGCAGCTTGGAACCGACCTCGAAGTATTTT	CASSLEPTSKYF
TRBV2	-	11	TRBJ1-3	TRBD1	TGTGCCAGCAGGACAGGGAACACCATATATTTT	CASRTGNTIYF
TRBV29-1	-	10	TRBJ2-7	-	TGCAGCGTTTGGGGAGAGGAGCAGTACTTC	CSVWGEEQYF
TRBV13	-	16	TRBJ2-6	-	TGTGCCAGCAGCTTACAGCTAGACTCTGGGGCCAACGTCCTGACTTTC	CASSLQLDSGANVLTF
TRBV14	many	16	TRBJ2-2	TRBD1	TGTGCCAGCAGCCAATTCCGGGCAGGGGGCACCGGGGAGCTGTTTTTT	CASSQFRAGGTGELFF
TRBV7-2	-	14	TRBJ2-7	-	TGTGCCAGCAGCCGGGACCACATTTCCTACGAGCAGTACTTC	CASSRDHISYEQYF
TRBV6-5	many	15	TRBJ2-7	TRBD1	TGTGCCAGCAGGGAACAGGGGAGTGGGACCTACGAGCAGTACTTC	CASREQGSGTYEQYF
TRBV19	-	14	TRBJ1-5	-	TGTGCCAGTAGTATGGGAAGGGAGGGTCAGCCCCAGCATTTT	CASSMGREGQPQHF
TRBV10-3	-	15	TRBJ2-5	TRBD2	TGTGCCAGCAGTGAAGACGCTAGCGGGGGGGAGACCCAGTACTTC	CASSEDASGGETQYF
TRBV20-1	many	14	TRBJ1-3	-	TGCAGTGCTACCCACAGCTTCTCTGGAAACACCATATATTTT	CSATHSFSGNTIYF